These 20 T cell receptor beta chains were all obtained from the same sample, sequenced in a study of CD8 T cells in ankylosing spondylitis. From the 5' RACE reads, TCRdb called clonotypes with MiXCR, one entry per CDR3 protein. The repertoire includes around 250,000 distinct CDR3 sequences, over 8.5% of them detected once, and under 7% sits in the top ten. What was sequenced was blood, either unsorted or a sorted T cell fraction (not recorded which). The source of these receptors is a male donor with ankylosing spondylitis or in good health (not recorded which).

The chain recombines TRBV25-1 with TRBJ2-7; 7 nucleotides line up with TRBD1. The CDR3 sequence is 14 residues long. Losses at the gene ends were 5 bases for V and 3 bases for J; bases not matched to a gene: 7. The V gene's germline CDR1 is MGHDK and CDR2 SYGVNS. CDR3 bases: TGTGCCAGCAGTCCATTCACAGGGGTCTACGAGCAGTACTTC. This encodes CASSPFTGVYEQYF.

The sample holds a few counts of this clonotype. The V and J genes are TRBV7-6 and TRBJ2-3; TRBD2 might be the D (5 bases). The germline CDR1 and CDR2 sequences are SGHVS and FNYEAQ. The CDR3 runs 14 residues. V lost 1 base to trimming and J lost 5 bases, with 10 bases between them. The CDR3 spells CASSLGLRGDTQYF. DNA of the CDR3: TGTGCCAGCAGCTTAGGTCTTCGGGGAGATACGCAGTATTTT.

The chain uses TRBV30 and TRBJ2-3, with 7 bases matching TRBD2. The CDR3 extends over 14 amino acids. V trimming: 3 bases; J trimming: 2 bases; junction bases outside the gene matches: 5. Germline CDR1 reads GTSNPN; CDR2 reads SVGIG (reference sequence). The chain's CDR3 is CAWSRLATTDTQYF. CDR3 nucleotide sequence: TGTGCCTGGAGCAGACTAGCCACCACAGATACGCAGTATTTT.

The rearrangement joins TRBV3-1 to TRBJ2-7, with D hard to call. V dropped 0 bases and J dropped 1 base, with 7 bases sitting between them. The germline CDR1 and CDR2 sequences are LGHDT and YNNKEL (reference sequence). This CDR3 comprises 14 residues. The CDR3 DNA reads TGTGCCAGCAGCCAAGAGACGGGTTCCTACGAGCAGTACTTC. Protein sequence: CASSQETGSYEQYF.

This clonotype showed up many times. The chain combines TRBV5-1 with TRBJ2-7; TRBD1 agrees at 7 bases. V dropped 4 bases and J dropped 2; count of bases not matched to a gene: 6. Germline-derived CDR1 and CDR2 are SGHRS and YFSETQ. The CDR3 sequence is 14 residues long. CDR3: CASSRGQLPYEQYF. The CDR3 DNA sequence: TGCGCCAGCAGCCGGGGACAGTTACCCTACGAGCAGTACTTC.

This clonotype was detected many times. The chain carries TRBV12-3 or TRBV12-4 and TRBJ2-2; a weak D match, TRBD2 (5 bases). Between the trimmed V and J ends, which lost 3 bases and 0 bases, there was a span of 11 bases. The CDR3 extends over 16 amino acids. This chain's CDR3 is CASSFGIAANTGELFF. The CDR3 bases are TGTGCCAGCAGTTTCGGGATAGCCGCGAACACCGGGGAGCTGTTTTTT.

The chain employs TRBV5-1 and TRBJ2-3; TRBD2 matches 8 bases. V dropped 3 bases and J dropped 1; count of bases not matched to a gene: 7. Germline values: CDR1 SGHRS, CDR2 YFSETQ. The CDR3 totals 16 residues. This CDR3 reads CASSSLAGYGTDTQYF. In nucleotides, the CDR3 is TGCGCCAGCAGCTCTTTAGCGGGATACGGCACAGATACGCAGTATTTT.

The table lists this clonotype with many counts. The chain joins TRBV25-1 to TRBJ2-2; TRBD2 aligns across 8 bases. Germline V CDR1 and CDR2: MGHDK, SYGVNS. Trimming removed 5 bases from V and 6 bases from J; junction bases left unmatched: 11. The CDR3 length is 16 residues. The CDR3 region is CASSQTSGGGAGELFF. The CDR3 nucleotides read TGTGCCAGCAGTCAAACTAGCGGTGGGGGAGCCGGGGAGCTGTTTTTT.

This clonotype was counted ten times or more. The genes are TRBV7-3 and TRBJ2-5, with TRBD1 identical over 9 bases. CDR1 is SGHTA, CDR2 FQGTGA, per germline. With 5 bases clipped from V and 4 bases from J, the junction kept 5 bases outside the gene matches. There are 14 residues in the CDR3. The CDR3 DNA follows: TGTGCCAGCAGCATGGACAGGGGAGCAGAGACCCAGTACTTC. It codes for CASSMDRGAETQYF.

This clonotype was recorded many times. The chain uses TRBV4-1 and TRBJ2-2, with a tentative D call TRBD2 (6 bases). The CDR3 runs to 16 residues. V was clipped by 7 bases and J by 2 bases, with 17 bases between them. The V gene's germline CDR1 is MGHRA and CDR2 YSYEKL. The CDR3 coding sequence is TGCGCCAGCACCGAAACTCGGGCGGGAAACACCGGGGAGCTGTTTTTT. Translation: CASTETRAGNTGELFF.

This clonotype has ten or more counts. The gene calls are TRBV12-3 or TRBV12-4 and TRBJ2-1, with no clear D. V lost 6 bases to trimming and J lost 5 bases, with 11 bases between them. The CDR3 loop spans 13 amino acids. This CDR3 is CASRSDGNNEQFF. In DNA form, the CDR3 reads TGTGCCAGCAGATCGGACGGAAACAATGAGCAGTTCTTC.

On this clonotype itself: Being one base from a much bigger clone, this may be a read error. The gene calls are TRBV28 and TRBJ2-5; 8 positions match TRBD2. The V segment lost 2 bases and the J segment 6 bases; nucleotides outside the gene matches: 8. In germline, CDR1 is MDHEN, CDR2 SYDVKM. The CDR3 contains 15 residues. The CDR3 DNA reads as TGTGCCAGCAGTTTAATGGACGGGAGGGTGAAGACCCAGTACTTC. As protein: CASSLMDGRVKTQYF.

In its sample, this clonotype was seen a few times. V is TRBV7-2 and J is TRBJ2-3; possibly TRBD1 or TRBD2 for D (5 bases each). CDR3 length: 15 amino acids. Germline CDR1 and CDR2: SGHTA and FQGNSA. V was shortened by 5 bases and J by 4 bases, with 16 bases between the two germline ends. In nucleotides, the CDR3 is TGTGCCAGCAGCGATCGGGACCACGGCCCAGATACGCAGTATTTT. It specifies CASSDRDHGPDTQYF.

There are many counts of this clonotype. CDR3 loop: CASSFGGGREAFF. The DNA for the CDR3 is TGCGCCAGCAGCTTCGGCGGGGGCCGCGAAGCTTTCTTT. The rearrangement joins TRBV5-1 to TRBJ1-1; the D gene is possibly TRBD1 (6 bases). Germline-derived CDR1 and CDR2 are SGHRS and YFSETQ. V was trimmed by 2 bases and J by 8 bases, leaving 13 bases between them. The CDR3 has 13 residues. Together with reference TRBV5-1 and TRBJ1-1, the CDR3 gives the full variable domain: KAGVTQTPRYLIKTRGQQVTLSCSPISGHRSVSWYQQTPGQGLQFLFEYFSETQRNKGNFPGRFSGRQFSNSRSEMNVSTLELGDSALYLCASSFGGGREAFFGQGTRLTVV.

In this sample, this clonotype turned up many times. This chain uses TRBV12-3 or TRBV12-4 with TRBJ2-3; TRBD1 aligns across 9 bases. V gave up 4 bases and J gave up 2 bases; unmatched junction bases: 7. The CDR3 is made up of 16 amino acids. CDR3 sequence: CASSSPGTGPTDTQYF. The CDR3 nucleotides read TGTGCCAGCAGTTCCCCCGGGACAGGGCCCACAGATACGCAGTATTTT.

Regarding this clonotype: A much larger clonotype is one base distant, so this may be a read error. The gene calls are TRBV4-2 and TRBJ2-7; 9 nucleotides match TRBD1. The germline V gene encodes CDR1 LGHNA and CDR2 YNFKEQ. J gave up 4 bases and V 0 bases, and 10 bases lay outside the gene matches. The CDR3 is made up of 17 amino acids. CDR3 in amino acids: CASSQEVSGTGTYEQYF. In DNA form, the CDR3 reads TGTGCCAGCAGCCAAGAAGTTTCCGGGACAGGGACGTACGAGCAGTACTTC.

To note about this clonotype: Germline and junction disagree at one end, which may indicate a read error. This chain links TRBV20-1 with TRBJ2-3, with D perhaps matching TRBD1 (6 bases). This CDR3 spans 18 amino acids. The germline V gene has CDR1 DFQATT and CDR2 SNEGSKA (reference sequence). The chain's CDR3 is CCALGSGQQSTPTDTQYF. The CDR3 nucleotides are TGCTGTGCCCTCGGGTCGGGACAACAATCTACTCCCACAGATACGCAGTATTTT.

This clonotype was detected only a few times. V usage is TRBV20-1 and J usage is TRBJ2-3; no reliable D call. The CDR3 loop spans 15 amino acids. Germline CDR1 is DFQATT and CDR2 is SNEGSKA (reference sequence). With 3 bases removed from V and 0 bases from J, the gap between germline ends came to 13 bases. DNA of the CDR3: TGCAGTGCTAGTCCCCCACCCTTTAGCACAGATACGCAGTATTTT. It is translated as CSASPPPFSTDTQYF.

This clonotype has ten or more counts. The chain is built from TRBV6-2 or TRBV6-3 and TRBJ1-5; 9 positions agree with TRBD1. V was pared by 2 bases and J by 7 bases, with 3 bases of the junction left unmatched. In germline, CDR1 is MNHEY, CDR2 SVGEGT. The CDR3 runs 14 residues. CDR3 loop: CASSYVDRGQPQHF. In DNA, the CDR3 is TGTGCCAGCAGTTACGTCGACAGGGGGCAGCCCCAGCATTTT.

This clonotype was seen ten or more times. The rearrangement links TRBV9 to TRBJ2-1; TRBD1 aligns across 8 bases. CDR3 length: 16 residues. The J segment lost 5 bases and the V segment lost 0 bases, leaving 7 bases of the junction unmatched. Germline V gives CDR1 SGDLS, CDR2 YYNGEE. The CDR3 protein is CASSVAWDRRNNEQFF. The CDR3 region has the DNA TGTGCCAGCAGCGTAGCTTGGGACAGGAGGAACAATGAGCAGTTCTTC.